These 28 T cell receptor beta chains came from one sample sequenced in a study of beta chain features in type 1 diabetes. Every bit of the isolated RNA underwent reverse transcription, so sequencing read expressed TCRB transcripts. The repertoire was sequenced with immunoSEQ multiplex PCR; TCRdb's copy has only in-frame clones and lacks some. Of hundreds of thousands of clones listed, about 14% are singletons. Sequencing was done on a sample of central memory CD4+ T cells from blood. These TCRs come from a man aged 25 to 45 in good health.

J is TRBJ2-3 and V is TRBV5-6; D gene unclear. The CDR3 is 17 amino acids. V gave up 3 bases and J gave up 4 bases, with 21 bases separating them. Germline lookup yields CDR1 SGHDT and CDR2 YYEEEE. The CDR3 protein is CASSSSLRTQLSDTQYF. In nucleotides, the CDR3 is TGTGCCAGCAGCTCCTCTCTGCGGACGCAACTTTCAGATACGCAGTATTTT. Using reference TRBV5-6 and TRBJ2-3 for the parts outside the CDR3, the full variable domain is DAGVTQSPTHLIKTRGQQVTLRCSPKSGHDTVSWYQQALGQGPQFIFQYYEEEERQRGNFPDRFSGHQFPNYSSELNVNALLLGDSALYLCASSSSLRTQLSDTQYFGPGTRLTVL.

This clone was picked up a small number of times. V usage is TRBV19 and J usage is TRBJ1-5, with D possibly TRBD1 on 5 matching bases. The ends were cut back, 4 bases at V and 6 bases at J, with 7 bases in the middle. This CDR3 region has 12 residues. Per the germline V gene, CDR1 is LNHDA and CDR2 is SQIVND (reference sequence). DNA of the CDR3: TGTGCCAGTAGTAAGGACATTCAGCCCCAGCATTTT. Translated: CASSKDIQPQHF.

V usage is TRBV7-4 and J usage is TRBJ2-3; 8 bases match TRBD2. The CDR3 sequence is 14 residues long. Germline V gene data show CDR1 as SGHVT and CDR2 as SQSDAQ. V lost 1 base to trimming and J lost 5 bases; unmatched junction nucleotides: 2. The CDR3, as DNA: TGTGCCAGCAGCTTAGGACTAGCGAGAGATACGCAGTATTTT. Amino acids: CASSLGLARDTQYF.

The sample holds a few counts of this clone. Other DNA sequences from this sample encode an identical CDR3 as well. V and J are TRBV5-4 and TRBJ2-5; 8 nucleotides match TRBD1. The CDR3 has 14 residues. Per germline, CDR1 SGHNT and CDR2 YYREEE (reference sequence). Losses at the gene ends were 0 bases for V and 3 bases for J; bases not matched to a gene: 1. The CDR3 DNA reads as TGTGCCAGCAGCTTGGCGACAGGGGAAGAGACCCAGTACTTC. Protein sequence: CASSLATGEETQYF.

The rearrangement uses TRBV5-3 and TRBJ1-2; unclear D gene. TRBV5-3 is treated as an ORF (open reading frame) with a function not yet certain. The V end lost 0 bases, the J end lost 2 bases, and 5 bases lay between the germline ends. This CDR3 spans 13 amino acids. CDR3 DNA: TGTGCCAGAAGCTTGGGACAAAACTATGGCTACACCTTC. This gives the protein CARSLGQNYGYTF.

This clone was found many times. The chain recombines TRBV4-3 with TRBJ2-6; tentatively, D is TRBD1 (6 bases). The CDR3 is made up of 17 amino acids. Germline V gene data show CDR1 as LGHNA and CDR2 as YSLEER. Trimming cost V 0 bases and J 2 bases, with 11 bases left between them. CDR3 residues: CASSQDPAGAGANVLTF. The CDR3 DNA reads TGCGCCAGCAGCCAAGATCCCGCAGGGGCTGGGGCCAACGTCCTGACTTTC.

CDR3 nucleotides: TGTGCCAGCAGCTTAGATGGTGGGACAGGGTATGCCTACGAGCAGTACTTC. Translated: CASSLDGGTGYAYEQYF. The chain recombines TRBV11-2 with TRBJ2-7, with TRBD1 matching 9 bases. J gave up 2 bases and V 0 bases, and 8 bases lay outside the gene matches. Looked up from germline, CDR1 is SGHAT and CDR2 is FQNNGV. This CDR3 is built from 17 residues. The full variable domain, with the rest looked up from reference TRBV11-2 and TRBJ2-7, is EAGVAQSPRYKIIEKRQSVAFWCNPISGHATLYWYQQILGQGPKLLIQFQNNGVVDDSQLPKDRFSAERLKGVDSTLKIQPAKLEDSAVYLCASSLDGGTGYAYEQYFGPGTRLTVT.

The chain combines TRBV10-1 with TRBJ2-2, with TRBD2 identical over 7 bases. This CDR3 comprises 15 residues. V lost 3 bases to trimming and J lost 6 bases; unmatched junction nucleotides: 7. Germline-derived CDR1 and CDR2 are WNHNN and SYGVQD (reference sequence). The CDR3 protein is CASSESGVKAGELFF. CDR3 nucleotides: TGCGCCAGCAGTGAAAGCGGGGTAAAGGCCGGGGAGCTGTTTTTT.

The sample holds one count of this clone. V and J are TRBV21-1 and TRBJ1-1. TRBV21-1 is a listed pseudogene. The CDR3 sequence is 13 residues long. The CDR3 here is CASSKVGGGQAFF. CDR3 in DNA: TGTGCCAGCAGCAAAGTTGGGGGGGGTCAGGCTTTCTTT.

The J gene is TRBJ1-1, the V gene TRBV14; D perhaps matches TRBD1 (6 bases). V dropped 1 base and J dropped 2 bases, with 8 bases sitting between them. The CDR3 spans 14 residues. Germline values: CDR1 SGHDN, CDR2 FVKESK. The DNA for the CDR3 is TGTGCCAGCAGCCAAGTACAGGGTAACACTGAAGCTTTCTTT. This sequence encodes CASSQVQGNTEAFF.

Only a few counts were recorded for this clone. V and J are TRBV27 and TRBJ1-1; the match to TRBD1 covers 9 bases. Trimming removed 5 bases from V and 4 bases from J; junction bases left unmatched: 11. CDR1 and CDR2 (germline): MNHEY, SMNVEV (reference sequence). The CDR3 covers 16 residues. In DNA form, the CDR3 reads TGTGCCAGCAGTCCAGGGACAGGGAGGGGGTTCACTGAAGCTTTCTTT. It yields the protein CASSPGTGRGFTEAFF.

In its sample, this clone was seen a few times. The CDR3 reads CASSPRRYEQFF. The CDR3 region has the DNA TGTGCCAGCAGCCCCCGTAGATATGAGCAGTTCTTC. The rearrangement links TRBV11-2 to TRBJ2-1; no reliable D call. The length of the CDR3 is 12 residues. The germline V gene encodes CDR1 SGHAT and CDR2 FQNNGV. Trimming took 5 bases from V and 8 from J, leaving 10 bases between them.

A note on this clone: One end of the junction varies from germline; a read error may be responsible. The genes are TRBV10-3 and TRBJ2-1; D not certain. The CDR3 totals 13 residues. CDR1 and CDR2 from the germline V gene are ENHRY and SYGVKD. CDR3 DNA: TGTGCCAGCAGTGAATTGGTCAACAATGAGCAGTTCTTC. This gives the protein CASSELVNNEQFF.

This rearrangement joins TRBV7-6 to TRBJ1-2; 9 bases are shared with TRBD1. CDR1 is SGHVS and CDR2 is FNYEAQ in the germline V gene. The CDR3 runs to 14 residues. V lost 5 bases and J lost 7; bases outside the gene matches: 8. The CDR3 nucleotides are TGTGCCAGCAGCACCGGGACAGGGCTTAGTGGCTACACCTTC. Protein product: CASSTGTGLSGYTF.

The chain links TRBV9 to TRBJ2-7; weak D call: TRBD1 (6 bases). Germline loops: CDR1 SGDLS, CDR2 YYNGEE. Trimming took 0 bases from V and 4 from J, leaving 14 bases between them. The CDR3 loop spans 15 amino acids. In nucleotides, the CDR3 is TGTGCCAGCAGCGTAGGTCCAGGGGTGGGGTACGAGCAGTACTTC. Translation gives CASSVGPGVGYEQYF.

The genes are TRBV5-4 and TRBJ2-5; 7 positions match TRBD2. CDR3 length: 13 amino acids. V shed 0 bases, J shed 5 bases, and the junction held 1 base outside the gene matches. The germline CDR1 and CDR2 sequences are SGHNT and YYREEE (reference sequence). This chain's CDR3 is CASSLDGRETQYF. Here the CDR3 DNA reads TGTGCCAGCAGCTTGGACGGGAGGGAGACCCAGTACTTC. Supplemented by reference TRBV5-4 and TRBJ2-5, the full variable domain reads ETGVTQSPTHLIKTRGQQVTLRCSSQSGHNTVSWYQQALGQGPQFIFQYYREEENGRGNFPPRFSGLQFPNYSSELNVNALELDDSALYLCASSLDGRETQYFGPGTRLLVL.

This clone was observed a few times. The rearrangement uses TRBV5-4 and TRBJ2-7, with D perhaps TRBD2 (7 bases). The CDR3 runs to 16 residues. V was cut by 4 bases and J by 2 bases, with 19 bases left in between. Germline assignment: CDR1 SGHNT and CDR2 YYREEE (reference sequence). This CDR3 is CASSRLVGGGAYEQYF. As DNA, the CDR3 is TGTGCCAGCAGCCGATTGGTTGGAGGGGGGGCCTACGAGCAGTACTTC.

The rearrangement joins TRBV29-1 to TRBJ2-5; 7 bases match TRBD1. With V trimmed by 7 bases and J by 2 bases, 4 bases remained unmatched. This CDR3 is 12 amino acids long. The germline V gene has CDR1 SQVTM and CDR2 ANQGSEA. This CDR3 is CSAGQVQETQYF. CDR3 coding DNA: TGCAGCGCAGGACAGGTACAAGAGACCCAGTACTTC.

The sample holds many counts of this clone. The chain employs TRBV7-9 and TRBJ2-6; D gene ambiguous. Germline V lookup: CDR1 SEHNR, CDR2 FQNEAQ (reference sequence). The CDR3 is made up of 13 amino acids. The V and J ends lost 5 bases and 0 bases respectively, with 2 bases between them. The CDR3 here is CASSISGANVLTF. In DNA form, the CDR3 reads TGTGCCAGCAGCATCTCTGGGGCCAACGTCCTGACTTTC.

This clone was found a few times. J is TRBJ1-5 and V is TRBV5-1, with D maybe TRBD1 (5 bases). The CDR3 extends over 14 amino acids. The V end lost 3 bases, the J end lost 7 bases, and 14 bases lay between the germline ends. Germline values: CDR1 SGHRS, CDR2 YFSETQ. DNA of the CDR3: TGCGCCAGCAGCTCCGGGACCCCAGACCAGCCCCAGCATTTT. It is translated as CASSSGTPDQPQHF.

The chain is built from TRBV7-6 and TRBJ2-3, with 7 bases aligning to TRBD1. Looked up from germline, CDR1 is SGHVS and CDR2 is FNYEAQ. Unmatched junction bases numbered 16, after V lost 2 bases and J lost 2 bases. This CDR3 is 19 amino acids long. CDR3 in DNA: TGTGCCAGCAGCTTATTTAAACAGGGGCCCTCCACGGCCACAGATACGCAGTATTTT. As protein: CASSLFKQGPSTATDTQYF.

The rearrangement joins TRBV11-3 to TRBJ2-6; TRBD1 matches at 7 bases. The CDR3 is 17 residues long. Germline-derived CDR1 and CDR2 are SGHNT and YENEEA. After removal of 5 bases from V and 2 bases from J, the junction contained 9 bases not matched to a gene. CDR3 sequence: CASSPHRGKAGANVLTF. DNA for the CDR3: TGTGCCAGCAGCCCCCACAGGGGTAAAGCTGGGGCCAACGTCCTGACTTTC.

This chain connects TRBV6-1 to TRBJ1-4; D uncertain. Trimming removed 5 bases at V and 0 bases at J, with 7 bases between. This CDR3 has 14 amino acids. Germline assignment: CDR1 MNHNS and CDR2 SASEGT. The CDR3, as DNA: TGTGCCAGCAGTACGACCGCAACTAATGAAAAACTGTTTTTT. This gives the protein CASSTTATNEKLFF.

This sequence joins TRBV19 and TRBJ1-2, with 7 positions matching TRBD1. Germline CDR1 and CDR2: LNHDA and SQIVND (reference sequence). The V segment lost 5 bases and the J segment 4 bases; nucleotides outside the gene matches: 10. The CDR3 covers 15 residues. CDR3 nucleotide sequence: TGTGCCAGTAGTCCATACAGGGGAGGAGGCTATGGCTACACCTTC. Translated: CASSPYRGGGYGYTF. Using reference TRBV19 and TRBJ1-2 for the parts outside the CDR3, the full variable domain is DGGITQSPKYLFRKEGQNVTLSCEQNLNHDAMYWYRQDPGQGLRLIYYSQIVNDFQKGDIAEGYSVSREKKESFPLTVTSAQKNPTAFYLCASSPYRGGGYGYTFGSGTRLTVV.

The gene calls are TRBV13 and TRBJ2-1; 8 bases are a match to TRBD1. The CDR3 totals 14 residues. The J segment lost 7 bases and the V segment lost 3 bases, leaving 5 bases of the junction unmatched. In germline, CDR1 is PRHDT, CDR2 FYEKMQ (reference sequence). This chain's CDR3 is CASSFGTGGNEQFF. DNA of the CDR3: TGTGCCAGCAGCTTCGGGACAGGAGGGAATGAGCAGTTCTTC.

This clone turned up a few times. This chain's CDR3 is CATGRSVNQPQHF. CDR3 nucleotides: TGTGCCACAGGACGGAGCGTCAATCAGCCCCAGCATTTT. This chain connects TRBV10-3 to TRBJ1-5; D ambiguous. Trimming took 10 bases from V and 3 from J, leaving 13 bases between them. There are 13 residues in the CDR3. From germline, CDR1 is ENHRY and CDR2 SYGVKD.

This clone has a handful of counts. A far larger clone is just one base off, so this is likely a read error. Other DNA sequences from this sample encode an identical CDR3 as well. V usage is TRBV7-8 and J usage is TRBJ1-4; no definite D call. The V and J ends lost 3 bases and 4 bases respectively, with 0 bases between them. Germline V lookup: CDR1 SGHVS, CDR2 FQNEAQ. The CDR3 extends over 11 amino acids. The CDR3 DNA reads TGTGCCAGCAGCTTTAATGAAAAACTGTTTTTT. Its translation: CASSFNEKLFF. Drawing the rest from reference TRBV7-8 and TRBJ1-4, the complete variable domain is GAGVSQSPRYKVAKRGQDVALRCDPISGHVSLFWYQQALGQGPEFLTYFQNEAQLDKSGLPSDRFFAERPEGSVSTLKIQRTQQEDSAVYLCASSFNEKLFFGSGTQLSVL.

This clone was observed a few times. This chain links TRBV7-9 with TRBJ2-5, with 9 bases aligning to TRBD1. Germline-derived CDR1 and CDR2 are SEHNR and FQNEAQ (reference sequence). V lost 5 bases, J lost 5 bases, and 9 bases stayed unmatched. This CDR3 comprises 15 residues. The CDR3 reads CASSQFRDRVETQYF. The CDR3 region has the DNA TGTGCCAGCAGCCAGTTCAGGGACAGGGTTGAGACCCAGTACTTC.